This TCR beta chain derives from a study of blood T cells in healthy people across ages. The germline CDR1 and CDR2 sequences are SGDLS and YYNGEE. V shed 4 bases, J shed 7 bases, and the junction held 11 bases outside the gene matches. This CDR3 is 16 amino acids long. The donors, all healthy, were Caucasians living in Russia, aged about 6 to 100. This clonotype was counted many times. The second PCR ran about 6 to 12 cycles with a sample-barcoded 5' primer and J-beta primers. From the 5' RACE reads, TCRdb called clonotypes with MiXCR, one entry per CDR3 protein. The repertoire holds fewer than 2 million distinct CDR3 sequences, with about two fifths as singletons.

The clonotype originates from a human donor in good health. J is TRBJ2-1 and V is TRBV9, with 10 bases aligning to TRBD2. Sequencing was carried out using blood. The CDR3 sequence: CASSTSSGGWRNEQFF. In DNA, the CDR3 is TGTGCCAGCAGCACCAGTAGCGGGGGGTGGAGAAATGAGCAGTTCTTC.